Following are 32 T cell receptor beta chains from one sample sequenced in a study of identical twins. From the 5' RACE reads, TCRdb called clonotypes with MiXCR, one entry per CDR3 protein. Of around 530,000 distinct CDR3 sequences in the sample, approximately 14% were seen once. The sample was also reused in another study, on yellow fever vaccine responses in identical twins.

The sequenced sample was CD4+ T cells sorted from blood. These receptors originate from a young woman in good health.

The chain joins TRBV25-1 to TRBJ2-5; TRBD1 is a possible D gene (6 bases). The CDR3 runs 17 residues. Trimming took 4 bases from V and 5 from J, leaving 23 bases between them. Germline V lookup: CDR1 MGHDK, CDR2 SYGVNS. The chain's CDR3 is CASSATRGHSPGETQYF. CDR3 DNA: TGTGCCAGCAGTGCCACCCGGGGACATTCTCCGGGGGAGACCCAGTACTTC.

The rearrangement uses TRBV12-3 or TRBV12-4 and TRBJ2-1; a weak D match, TRBD1 (6 bases). V lost 8 bases and J 2 bases, leaving 19 bases between the germline ends. The CDR3 extends over 16 amino acids. For the CDR3, the DNA is TGTGCCAGCGTTTCTTCTTACAGGGTTCCCTACAATGAGCAGTTCTTC. This gives the protein CASVSSYRVPYNEQFF.

This clonotype appeared a few times. The genes are TRBV19 and TRBJ1-2, with unresolved D. The CDR3 runs 11 residues. CDR1 LNHDA and CDR2 SQIVND come from the germline V gene (reference sequence). Trimming left V 6 bases short and J 7 bases short, with 9 bases between. CDR3 residues: CASRAGAGYTF. The DNA of the CDR3 is TGTGCCAGTAGAGCTGGCGCTGGCTACACCTTC. Based on the CDR3 plus reference TRBV19 and TRBJ1-2, the full variable domain is DGGITQSPKYLFRKEGQNVTLSCEQNLNHDAMYWYRQDPGQGLRLIYYSQIVNDFQKGDIAEGYSVSREKKESFPLTVTSAQKNPTAFYLCASRAGAGYTFGSGTRLTVV.

The rearrangement joins TRBV4-2 to TRBJ2-7; 7 nucleotides match TRBD1. Germline V CDR1 and CDR2: LGHNA, YNFKEQ. The CDR3 contains 14 residues. V trimming: 8 bases; J trimming: 0 bases; junction bases outside the gene matches: 7. The CDR3 reads CASRTTGTSYEQYF. CDR3 coding DNA: TGTGCCAGCCGAACGACAGGGACCTCCTACGAGCAGTACTTC.

J is TRBJ2-3 and V is TRBV3-1; 7 nucleotides align to TRBD1. CDR1 and CDR2 from the germline V gene are LGHDT and YNNKEL (reference sequence). This CDR3 is built from 19 residues. V gave up 1 base and J gave up 7 bases; unmatched junction bases: 20. The CDR3 bases are TGTGCCAGCAGCCAAGGACAGGGCACCGGGTCGTGGGTCGTACATACGCAGTATTTT. Translation: CASSQGQGTGSWVVHTQYF.

In its sample, this clonotype was seen a few times. The rearrangement uses TRBV7-2 and TRBJ2-7; 7 positions agree with TRBD1. Germline V gene sequence: CDR1 SGHTA, CDR2 FQGNSA. J lost 2 bases, V lost 2 bases, and 6 bases had no gene match. The CDR3 length is 15 residues. The CDR3 region is CASSLRDSLTYEQYV. CDR3 sequence (DNA): TGTGCCAGCAGCTTAAGGGACAGCCTCACCTACGAGCAGTACGTC.

This clonotype was detected a few times. The chain joins TRBV28 to TRBJ2-4; TRBD1 matches at 7 bases. The CDR3 extends over 13 amino acids. Unmatched junction bases numbered 5, after V lost 6 bases and J lost 6 bases. Per the germline V gene, CDR1 is MDHEN and CDR2 is SYDVKM. The CDR3 DNA reads TGTGCCAGCAGCTCCGGGACAGTAAACATTCAGTACTTC. The encoded protein is CASSSGTVNIQYF.

This clonotype was observed at least ten times. The J gene is TRBJ2-1, the V gene TRBV5-1, with TRBD2 as a possible D gene (6 bases). V was pared by 4 bases and J by 6 bases, with 14 bases between. This CDR3 has 14 amino acids. Germline lookup yields CDR1 SGHRS and CDR2 YFSETQ. The CDR3, as DNA: TGCGCCAGCAGCCCCGAGGAGGGTAGCAATGAGCAGTTCTTC. Translating gives CASSPEEGSNEQFF.

V and J are TRBV24-1 and TRBJ1-2, with a possible D match to TRBD1 (6 bases). The CDR3 spans 14 residues. Looked up from germline, CDR1 is KGHDR and CDR2 is SFDVKD. The V and J ends lost 4 bases and 4 bases respectively, with 12 bases between them. DNA for the CDR3: TGTGCCACCAGTGACCCGACAGGACTCTATGGCTACACCTTC. It translates to CATSDPTGLYGYTF.

This clonotype was observed a few times. The rearrangement links TRBV4-1 to TRBJ2-2, with a possible D match to TRBD2 (6 bases). CDR1 and CDR2 from the germline V gene are MGHRA and YSYEKL. The CDR3 is 18 residues long. Trimming shortened V by 1 base and J by 4 bases, and 19 bases separated the two germline ends. The CDR3 loop is CASSQVLMPGVTTGELFF. CDR3 DNA sequence: TGCGCCAGCAGCCAAGTCTTGATGCCGGGGGTAACCACCGGGGAGCTGTTTTTT.

A few counts support this clonotype. The chain couples TRBV28 to TRBJ2-7; D uncertain. The CDR3 is made up of 14 amino acids. From germline, CDR1 is MDHEN and CDR2 SYDVKM. The V end lost 0 bases, the J end lost 4 bases, and 10 bases lay between the germline ends. The CDR3 bases are TGTGCCAGCAGTTTATGGGCAGGCCCGTACGAGCAGTACGTC. It is translated as CASSLWAGPYEQYV.

The J gene is TRBJ2-7, the V gene TRBV9; TRBD2 might be the D (6 bases). The CDR3 runs 15 residues. The germline V gene encodes CDR1 SGDLS and CDR2 YYNGEE. The ends were cut back, 0 bases at V and 2 bases at J, with 12 bases in the middle. The CDR3 region is CASSVGASETYEQYF. CDR3 DNA sequence: TGTGCCAGCAGCGTAGGGGCTAGCGAGACCTACGAGCAGTACTTC. Supplemented by reference TRBV9 and TRBJ2-7, the full variable domain reads DSGVTQTPKHLITATGQRVTLRCSPRSGDLSVYWYQQSLDQGLQFLIQYYNGEERAKGNILERFSAQQFPDLHSELNLSSLELGDSALYFCASSVGASETYEQYFGPGTRLTVT.

The rearrangement links TRBV7-8 to TRBJ1-2; 10 bases are shared with TRBD1. Germline assignment: CDR1 SGHVS and CDR2 FQNEAQ. V lost 6 bases and J lost 7; bases outside the gene matches: 17. The CDR3 is 17 amino acids. CDR3 DNA sequence: TGTGCCAGCAGGAAAGGCGAGAGGGGGACAGGGGTCATTGGCTACACCTTC. Encoded protein: CASRKGERGTGVIGYTF. Variable domain in full (rest from reference TRBV7-8 and TRBJ1-2): GAGVSQSPRYKVAKRGQDVALRCDPISGHVSLFWYQQALGQGPEFLTYFQNEAQLDKSGLPSDRFFAERPEGSVSTLKIQRTQQEDSAVYLCASRKGERGTGVIGYTFGSGTRLTVV.

This clonotype was found many times. This chain uses TRBV18 with TRBJ2-3; TRBD1 matches 9 bases. CDR1 KGHSH and CDR2 LQKENI come from the germline V gene. The CDR3 runs 14 residues. With 3 bases clipped from V and 3 bases from J, the junction kept 1 base outside the gene matches. The CDR3 protein is CASSPGTGTDTQYF. Here the CDR3 DNA reads TGTGCCAGCTCACCGGGGACAGGGACAGATACGCAGTATTTT.

V gene TRBV20-1 combines with J gene TRBJ2-1; D is unclear. Germline values: CDR1 DFQATT, CDR2 SNEGSKA (reference sequence). Between the trimmed V and J ends, which lost 2 bases and 9 bases, there was a span of 11 bases. The CDR3 loop spans 12 amino acids. For the CDR3, the DNA is TGCAGTGCTAGATACCCCCCTGCTGAGCAGTTCTTC. It is translated as CSARYPPAEQFF.

Only a few counts were recorded for this clonotype. This chain connects TRBV10-3 to TRBJ2-4; D ambiguous. CDR3 size: 16 residues. In germline, CDR1 is ENHRY, CDR2 SYGVKD. V lost 0 bases to trimming and J lost 0 bases, with 9 bases between them. The CDR3: CAISESSRIAKNIQYF. In nucleotides, the CDR3 is TGTGCCATCAGTGAGTCGAGTCGGATAGCCAAAAACATTCAGTACTTC.

The rearrangement uses TRBV10-3 and TRBJ2-3, with D hard to call. V lost 1 base to trimming and J lost 1 base, with 3 bases between them. CDR3 size: 13 residues. The V gene's germline CDR1 is ENHRY and CDR2 SYGVKD. The CDR3 DNA is TGTGCCATCAGTGAGTGGGGCACAGATACGCAGTATTTT. Its protein product is CAISEWGTDTQYF.

This chain uses TRBV12-3 or TRBV12-4 with TRBJ2-3; 8 positions agree with TRBD1. The V gene end was trimmed by 6 bases and the J gene end by 1 base; junction bases not matched to a gene: 21. This CDR3 spans 20 amino acids. In DNA, the CDR3 is TGTGCCAGCAGGCCCCAGGGCAGGGGGCTTAGAGGGCCCCGCACAGATACGCAGTATTTT. Amino acids: CASRPQGRGLRGPRTDTQYF.

This clonotype was observed at least ten times. V usage is TRBV5-1 and J usage is TRBJ1-2, with 10 bases fitting TRBD1. V lost 4 bases to trimming and J lost 7 bases; unmatched junction nucleotides: 4. The CDR3 has 13 amino acids. Looked up from germline, CDR1 is SGHRS and CDR2 is YFSETQ. For the CDR3, the DNA is TGCGCCAGCAGCCAGGGACAGGGGTTTGGCTACACCTTC. Its protein is CASSQGQGFGYTF.

This clonotype showed up just a few times. The chain joins TRBV14 to TRBJ2-7; a possible D gene is TRBD1 (6 bases). This CDR3 contains 14 residues. The V gene lost 4 bases and the J gene lost 2 bases, with 12 bases spanning the gap. Germline CDR1 and CDR2: SGHDN and FVKESK. The CDR3 DNA sequence: TGTGCCAGCAGCCGGACAGAAAGAACCTACGAGCAGTACTTC. As protein: CASSRTERTYEQYF.

This clonotype was found many times. This chain connects TRBV6-4 to TRBJ1-5; 9 bases align to TRBD1. Germline assignment: CDR1 MRHNA and CDR2 SNTAGT. V lost 6 bases and J lost 2; bases outside the gene matches: 5. The CDR3 has 15 residues. As DNA, the CDR3 is TGTGCCAGCAGCCCGGGACAGGGAGGCAATCAGCCCCAGCATTTT. Encoded protein: CASSPGQGGNQPQHF.

Note on this clonotype: The conserved closing phenylalanine or tryptophan is absent in this CDR3, likely reflecting a read error. The DNA is omitted, as the CDR3 cannot be located on it reliably, and the CDR3 follows TCRdb's listing. V is TRBV20-1 and J is TRBJ2-5; the DNA was not used to check the table's D call, TRBD2. CDR1 DFQATT and CDR2 SNEGSKA come from the germline V gene (reference sequence). A total of 12 residues make up the CDR3, ends included. Here the CDR3 reads CSARADPGLAGL.

This clonotype occurred many times. This chain joins TRBV12-3 or TRBV12-4 and TRBJ2-7, with D perhaps matching TRBD1 or TRBD2 (5 bases each). Deletions cut 3 bases from V and 2 bases from J, with 8 bases between. CDR3 length: 13 amino acids. Written as DNA, the CDR3 is TGTGCCAGCAGTTTCGGGGCGACCTACGAGCAGTACGTC. Translation: CASSFGATYEQYV.

This clonotype was picked up a small number of times. The chain couples TRBV11-3 to TRBJ2-3; D may be TRBD2 (6 bases). This CDR3 is built from 13 residues. In germline, CDR1 is SGHNT, CDR2 YENEEA. With 5 bases removed from V and 7 bases from J, the gap between germline ends came to 13 bases. CDR3 bases: TGTGCCAGCAGCGGCCCTGGGGGGAATACGCAGTATTTT. It encodes CASSGPGGNTQYF.

The chain uses TRBV2 and TRBJ2-5; 8 bases match TRBD2. V gave up 2 bases and J gave up 2 bases; unmatched junction bases: 4. Germline lookup yields CDR1 SNHLY and CDR2 FYNNEI. The CDR3 contains 15 residues. The CDR3 spells CASSERLAKQETQYF. CDR3 DNA: TGTGCCAGCAGTGAAAGACTAGCGAAACAAGAGACCCAGTACTTC.

A few counts support this clonotype. The chain combines TRBV11-2 with TRBJ2-3, with D perhaps TRBD2 (5 bases). V lost 2 bases and J lost 4, with 13 bases in between. Germline V gene sequence: CDR1 SGHAT, CDR2 FQNNGV. The CDR3 consists of 15 residues. CDR3 coding DNA: TGTGCCAGCAGCTTACGCGGGCCTCTACCAGATACGCAGTATTTT. Translation gives CASSLRGPLPDTQYF.

V usage is TRBV4-2 and J usage is TRBJ2-3, with 10 nucleotides matching TRBD2. V shed 0 bases, J shed 2 bases, and the junction held 2 bases outside the gene matches. This CDR3 comprises 16 residues. Germline CDR1 is LGHNA and CDR2 is YNFKEQ. The CDR3 region is CASSQDLAGATDTQYF. The DNA of the CDR3 is TGTGCCAGCAGCCAAGATCTAGCGGGGGCCACAGATACGCAGTATTTT.

The table lists this clonotype with a few counts. This chain connects TRBV5-6 to TRBJ1-1, with a weak D call TRBD1 (5 bases). Germline values: CDR1 SGHDT, CDR2 YYEEEE. The CDR3 loop spans 14 amino acids. V was trimmed by 3 bases and J by 0 bases, leaving 9 bases between them. For the CDR3, the DNA is TGTGCCAGCAGCTGGGACCGACTGAACACTGAAGCTTTCTTT. Translated, it gives CASSWDRLNTEAFF.

The chain combines TRBV7-6 with TRBJ2-1; TRBD1 matches 7 bases. The CDR3 runs to 13 residues. V lost 4 bases, J lost 7 bases, and 4 bases stayed unmatched. Per the germline V gene, CDR1 is SGHVS and CDR2 is FNYEAQ. The CDR3 region is CASSSGTANEQFF. The DNA of the CDR3 is TGTGCCAGCAGCTCCGGGACAGCGAATGAGCAGTTCTTC.

This clonotype has more than one count but fewer than ten. V is TRBV20-1 and J is TRBJ2-7; 7 nucleotides line up with TRBD1. Per the germline V gene, CDR1 is DFQATT and CDR2 is SNEGSKA (reference sequence). CDR3 size: 14 residues. V gave up 4 bases and J gave up 0 bases; unmatched junction bases: 6. The CDR3, as DNA: TGCAGTGCTACCACCGGGACAGCCTCCTACGAGCAGTACTTC. Protein sequence: CSATTGTASYEQYF.

The chain combines TRBV2 with TRBJ1-6; the D gene is possibly TRBD1 (6 bases). V was pared by 5 bases and J by 9 bases, with 17 bases between. The CDR3 spans 15 residues. The germline gives CDR1 SNHLY, CDR2 FYNNEI. The CDR3 DNA reads TGTGCCAGCAGTTACAGGGCTTCGGACGTTTCACCCCTCCACTTT. Translating it yields CASSYRASDVSPLHF.

The chain carries TRBV19 and TRBJ2-2, with 8 nucleotides matching TRBD2. Unmatched junction bases numbered 4, after V lost 7 bases and J lost 6 bases. The CDR3 is 13 residues long. The germline gives CDR1 LNHDA, CDR2 SQIVND (reference sequence). CDR3 sequence: CASTGGRPGELFF. CDR3 DNA sequence: TGTGCCAGTACGGGGGGGCGCCCCGGGGAGCTGTTTTTT.